A single sample is the source of the 27 T cell receptor beta chains below, sequenced in a study of neurological immune-mediated disorders. TCRdb reprocessed the 5' RACE reads with MiXCR, giving one entry per CDR3 protein. The sample holds 25,000 to 35,000 distinct CDR3 sequences, over 10% seen once. Sequencing input: PBMCs. The receptors here all came from a woman aged 60-75 years in good health.

V usage is TRBV5-1 and J usage is TRBJ1-5; 9 bases map to TRBD1. Losses at the gene ends were 4 bases for V and 6 bases for J; bases not matched to a gene: 14. There are 17 residues in the CDR3. Germline CDR1 is SGHRS and CDR2 is YFSETQ. The CDR3 DNA is TGCGCCAGCAGCCCGGATTCGACAGGGGGTGGGATTCAGCCCCAGCATTTT. It is translated as CASSPDSTGGGIQPQHF. Complete variable domain (other parts from reference TRBV5-1 and TRBJ1-5): KAGVTQTPRYLIKTRGQQVTLSCSPISGHRSVSWYQQTPGQGLQFLFEYFSETQRNKGNFPGRFSGRQFSNSRSEMNVSTLELGDSALYLCASSPDSTGGGIQPQHFGDGTRLSIL.

This clonotype occurred many times. CDR3 sequence: CASSSQGVDTEAFF. In DNA, the CDR3 is TGTGCCAGCAGCTCACAGGGAGTGGATACTGAAGCTTTCTTT. The V gene is TRBV9, the J gene TRBJ1-1; maybe TRBD1 (6 bases). V was cut by 4 bases and J by 5 bases, with 15 bases left in between. Germline CDR1 is SGDLS and CDR2 is YYNGEE. There are 14 residues in the CDR3.

There are many counts of this clonotype. V usage is TRBV11-3 and J usage is TRBJ2-7, with D tentatively TRBD1 (6 bases). Between the trimmed V and J ends, which lost 3 bases and 5 bases, there was a span of 14 bases. From germline, CDR1 is SGHNT and CDR2 YENEEA. This CDR3 contains 14 residues. The CDR3: CASSFDRTAHEQYF. The CDR3 DNA is TGTGCCAGCAGCTTTGATCGGACAGCCCACGAGCAGTACTTC. Full variable domain (outside the CDR3, taken from reference TRBV11-3 and TRBJ2-7): EAGVVQSPRYKIIEKKQPVAFWCNPISGHNTLYWYLQNLGQGPELLIRYENEEAVDDSQLPKDRFSAERLKGVDSTLKIQPAELGDSAVYLCASSFDRTAHEQYFGPGTRLTVT.

This clonotype was seen repeatedly, ten times or more. The J gene is TRBJ2-1, the V gene TRBV7-2, with D tentatively TRBD1 (5 bases). The CDR3 loop spans 13 amino acids. The ends were cut back, 4 bases at V and 8 bases at J, with 12 bases in the middle. Germline loops: CDR1 SGHTA, CDR2 FQGNSA. CDR3 sequence reads: CASSSASGYEQFF. CDR3 nucleotide sequence: TGTGCCAGCAGCTCCGCCTCAGGGTATGAGCAGTTCTTC.

This clonotype was seen many times. This chain links TRBV5-1 with TRBJ2-3; 10 bases line up with TRBD1. The CDR3 is 16 residues long. V dropped 0 bases and J dropped 2; count of bases not matched to a gene: 3. The V gene's germline CDR1 is SGHRS and CDR2 YFSETQ. The chain's CDR3 is CASSLGDRGNTDTQYF. The CDR3 nucleotides read TGCGCCAGCAGCTTGGGGGACAGGGGCAACACAGATACGCAGTATTTT.

This clonotype occurred many times. The chain links TRBV11-2 to TRBJ2-7; 8 positions agree with TRBD2. The CDR3 spans 14 residues. Germline CDR1 is SGHAT and CDR2 is FQNNGV. V trimming: 5 bases; J trimming: 0 bases; junction bases outside the gene matches: 3. This CDR3 is CASSVSGASYEQYF. In DNA form, the CDR3 reads TGTGCCAGCAGCGTTAGCGGGGCCTCCTACGAGCAGTACTTC.

This clonotype was detected many times. The V call is TRBV27, the J call TRBJ2-7, with D possibly being TRBD2 (5 bases). The germline CDR1 and CDR2 sequences are MNHEY and SMNVEV (reference sequence). This CDR3 is built from 14 residues. With 5 bases removed from V and 3 bases from J, the gap between germline ends came to 14 bases. The CDR3 loop is CASSPTREFYEQYF. DNA for the CDR3: TGTGCCAGCAGTCCCACGAGGGAGTTCTACGAGCAGTACTTC.

This clonotype was detected ten times or more. V is TRBV12-3 or TRBV12-4 and J is TRBJ1-6; tentative D call: TRBD1 (5 bases). The V end lost 7 bases, the J end lost 6 bases, and 13 bases lay between the germline ends. The CDR3 is 14 amino acids. The CDR3 reads CASNSGYSNSPLHF. In DNA form, the CDR3 reads TGTGCCAGCAACTCAGGGTATTCTAATTCACCCCTCCACTTT.

This clonotype was recorded many times. CDR3 DNA sequence: TGTGCCAGCAGTTTAGGCCCCGGGTGGAGTTCACCCCTCCACTTT. Amino acid sequence: CASSLGPGWSSPLHF. The chain links TRBV12-3 or TRBV12-4 to TRBJ1-6; unclear D gene. Trimming cost V 1 base and J 9 bases, with 13 bases left between them. The CDR3 sequence is 15 residues long.

Concerning this clonotype: At one end the junction does not follow the germline gene, possibly because of a read error. The chain is built from TRBV12-3 or TRBV12-4 and TRBJ2-2, with 8 bases matching TRBD2. The CDR3 loop spans 12 amino acids. The DNA of the CDR3 is TGTGCCAGCAGCCAGGAAGCGGGGGAGCTCTTTTTT. This codes for CASSQEAGELFF.

This clonotype came up many times. The conserved closing phenylalanine or tryptophan is absent in this CDR3, likely reflecting a read error. The DNA is omitted, as the CDR3 cannot be located on it reliably, and the CDR3 follows TCRdb's listing. Here the CDR3 reads CAISEARGDPETFG. The chain recombines TRBV10-3 with TRBJ2-2; TRBD1 is the table's D call, not checked against the DNA. Ends included, the CDR3 has 14 residues. Germline CDR1 is ENHRY and CDR2 is SYGVKD.

This clonotype was detected many times. This sequence joins TRBV7-2 and TRBJ1-3, with D possibly matching TRBD1 (5 bases). V lost 6 bases, J lost 2 bases, and 11 bases lay in between. CDR3 length equals 14 residues. Per germline, CDR1 SGHTA and CDR2 FQGNSA. The CDR3 reads CASSPGGAGNTIYF. DNA for the CDR3: TGTGCCAGCAGTCCCGGGGGGGCTGGAAACACCATATATTTT.

The table lists this clonotype with many counts. The V call is TRBV4-2, the J call TRBJ2-7; possibly TRBD1 for D (6 bases). V was cut by 1 base and J by 4 bases, with 8 bases left in between. CDR3 length: 13 amino acids. Germline lookup yields CDR1 LGHNA and CDR2 YNFKEQ. The CDR3 protein is CASSQGQDYEQYF. As DNA, the CDR3 is TGTGCCAGCAGCCAAGGACAGGATTACGAGCAGTACTTC.

In its sample, this clonotype was seen many times. This sequence joins TRBV4-3 and TRBJ2-3, with 8 nucleotides matching TRBD2. The CDR3 consists of 14 residues. Trimming took 0 bases from V and 6 from J; bases not matched to a gene: 2. Germline CDR1 is LGHNA and CDR2 is YSLEER. In DNA form, the CDR3 reads TGCGCCAGCAGCCAAGAGGGCGGGGGGGATACGCAGTATTTT. Translating it yields CASSQEGGGDTQYF.

This clonotype appeared a few times. V and J are TRBV27 and TRBJ1-1; no firm D call. CDR3 length: 12 amino acids. Trimming cost V 5 bases and J 3 bases, with 7 bases left between them. CDR1 and CDR2 (germline): MNHEY, SMNVEV (reference sequence). The CDR3 here is CASSNTDTEAFF. As DNA, the CDR3 is TGTGCCAGCAGTAACACGGACACTGAAGCTTTCTTT.

This clonotype was seen repeatedly, ten times or more. J is TRBJ2-1 and V is TRBV20-1; no definite D call. Per the germline V gene, CDR1 is DFQATT and CDR2 is SNEGSKA (reference sequence). The CDR3 loop spans 16 amino acids. V was trimmed by 6 bases and J by 0 bases, leaving 18 bases between them. The CDR3 DNA is TGCAGTGCCATCCGTAGAAATTGGGGCTCCTACAATGAGCAGTTCTTC. Translated, it gives CSAIRRNWGSYNEQFF.

This clonotype occurred many times. This chain links TRBV6-2 or TRBV6-3 with TRBJ2-7; the D is unclear. The CDR3 has 18 residues. From germline, CDR1 is MNHEY and CDR2 SVGEGT. V was trimmed by 0 bases and J by 0 bases, leaving 18 bases between them. The chain's CDR3 is CASSYSFLPELNSYEQYF. In DNA form, the CDR3 reads TGTGCCAGCAGTTACTCGTTTTTGCCAGAACTTAACTCCTACGAGCAGTACTTC.

This clonotype was counted ten times or more. This sequence joins TRBV6-1 and TRBJ1-5, with 8 bases fitting TRBD1. The CDR3 runs to 14 residues. Germline-derived CDR1 and CDR2 are MNHNS and SASEGT. V lost 5 bases, J lost 5 bases, and 5 bases stayed unmatched. The CDR3 nucleotides read TGTGCCAGCAGTATGGACAGGGAGGATCAGCCCCAGCATTTT. Translating it yields CASSMDREDQPQHF.

Comments on this clonotype: One end of the junction does not line up with germline, which may come from a read error. The chain is built from TRBV4-1 and TRBJ1-1; D uncertain. The CDR3 totals 11 residues. From germline, CDR1 is MGHRA and CDR2 YSYEKL. The CDR3 is CGSSTGMRPFF. CDR3 bases: TGCGGCAGCTCTACGGGGATGAGGCCTTTCTTT.

This clonotype has at least ten counts. V usage is TRBV4-3 and J usage is TRBJ2-3; 10 nucleotides line up with TRBD2. CDR1 is LGHNA and CDR2 is YSLEER in the germline V gene. V trimming: 0 bases; J trimming: 4 bases; junction bases outside the gene matches: 4. This CDR3 has 16 residues. CDR3 loop: CASSQDVAGGPDTQYF. The CDR3 nucleotides are TGCGCCAGCAGCCAAGATGTAGCGGGGGGCCCAGATACGCAGTATTTT.

This clonotype was seen at least ten times. The rearrangement links TRBV15 to TRBJ2-7; tentative D call: TRBD2 (5 bases). This CDR3 is 15 amino acids long. V lost 0 bases to trimming and J lost 0 bases, with 9 bases between them. Per germline, CDR1 LNHNV and CDR2 YYDKDF (reference sequence). CDR3 DNA sequence: TGTGCCACCAGCAGAGATGGGAGTCTCTCCTACGAGCAGTACTTC. Translating it yields CATSRDGSLSYEQYF.

Many counts were recorded for this clonotype. The chain combines TRBV27 with TRBJ2-1; tentative D call: TRBD2 (6 bases). Between the trimmed V and J ends, which lost 4 bases and 9 bases, there was a span of 10 bases. CDR3 size: 12 residues. Germline assignment: CDR1 MNHEY and CDR2 SMNVEV (reference sequence). The CDR3 DNA reads as TGTGCCAGCAGTTCGGGGGTAGGTGAGCAGTTCTTC. It codes for CASSSGVGEQFF.

This clonotype was found many times. The chain's CDR3 is CSAPVLAGNEQYF. Here the CDR3 DNA reads TGCAGTGCTCCGGTCCTGGCAGGAAACGAGCAGTACTTC. The J gene is TRBJ2-7, the V gene TRBV20-1; D gene uncertain. The V end lost 5 bases, the J end lost 5 bases, and 16 bases lay between the germline ends. Per the germline V gene, CDR1 is DFQATT and CDR2 is SNEGSKA (reference sequence). This CDR3 spans 13 amino acids.

This clonotype was found many times. The V and J genes are TRBV5-1 and TRBJ1-2, with D hard to call. Trimming removed 0 bases at V and 9 bases at J, with 9 bases between. The CDR3 is 12 amino acids. Per germline, CDR1 SGHRS and CDR2 YFSETQ. CDR3 in DNA: TGCGCCAGCAGCTTGGAAGCTGTACGCTACACCTTC. Amino acids: CASSLEAVRYTF.

In its sample, this clonotype was seen a few times. V and J are TRBV20-1 and TRBJ2-1, with TRBD1 matching 9 bases. Germline V gene sequence: CDR1 DFQATT, CDR2 SNEGSKA (reference sequence). There are 14 residues in the CDR3. Trimming cost V 2 bases and J 3 bases; bases outside gene matches: 2. In DNA, the CDR3 is TGCAGTGCTAGATTGGGACAGGGCTACAATGAGCAGTTCTTC. This encodes CSARLGQGYNEQFF.

This clonotype was observed many times. V and J are TRBV4-2 and TRBJ2-1; D not certain. V shed 0 bases and J shed 6 bases, with 3 bases lying between them. Germline CDR1 reads LGHNA; CDR2 reads YNFKEQ. The CDR3 runs 12 residues. The CDR3 sequence is CASSQEANEQFF. In DNA form, the CDR3 reads TGTGCCAGCAGCCAAGAAGCCAATGAGCAGTTCTTC.

This clonotype appeared many times. V is TRBV7-2 and J is TRBJ2-4; TRBD1 matches 7 bases. The germline V gene encodes CDR1 SGHTA and CDR2 FQGNSA. The CDR3 is made up of 14 amino acids. The junction had 2 bases not matched to a gene; V was cut back by 4 bases and J by 2 bases. CDR3 amino acids: CASSSQGSKNIQYF. The CDR3 DNA sequence: TGTGCCAGCAGCTCACAGGGGTCCAAAAACATTCAGTACTTC.